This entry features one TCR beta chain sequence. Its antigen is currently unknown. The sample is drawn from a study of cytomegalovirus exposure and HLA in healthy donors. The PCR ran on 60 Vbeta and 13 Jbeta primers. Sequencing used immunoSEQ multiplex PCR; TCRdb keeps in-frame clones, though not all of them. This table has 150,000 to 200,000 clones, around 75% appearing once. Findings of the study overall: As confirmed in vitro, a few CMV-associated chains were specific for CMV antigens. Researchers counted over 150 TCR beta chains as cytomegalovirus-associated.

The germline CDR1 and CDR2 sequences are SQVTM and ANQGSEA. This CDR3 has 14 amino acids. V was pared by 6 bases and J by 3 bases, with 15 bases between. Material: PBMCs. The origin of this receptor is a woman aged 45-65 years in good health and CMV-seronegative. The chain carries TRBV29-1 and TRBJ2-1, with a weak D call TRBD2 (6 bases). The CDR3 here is CSVLLGTGYNEQFF. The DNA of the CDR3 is TGCAGCGTGCTTCTGGGGACTGGCTACAATGAGCAGTTCTTC.